What follows are 8 T cell receptor beta chains derived from one specimen sequenced in a study of read filtering for tumor transcriptome and immune sequencing. From 300 to 450 ng of RNA, a library with molecular barcoded alpha/delta and beta/gamma adaptors was made. MiXCR, run by TCRdb on the reads, gives a single entry per CDR3 protein. This table has fewer than 30,000 distinct CDR3 sequences, roughly 14% appearing once. Sequenced input: a population of CD138-negative cells sorted from bone marrow. Receptors originate from a donor aged 40 or over with multiple myeloma.

The table lists this clonotype with many counts. The chain employs TRBV18 and TRBJ1-2; the D is unclear. The CDR3 has 13 amino acids. Germline V CDR1 and CDR2: KGHSH, LQKENI. The germline V and J ends were trimmed by 6 bases and 3 bases, with 11 bases remaining between them. DNA for the CDR3: TGTGCCAGCTCGGCAAATCAGGACTATGGCTACACCTTC. Amino acid sequence: CASSANQDYGYTF.

This clonotype was counted ten times or more. V and J are TRBV2 and TRBJ1-1, with D uncertain. CDR1 and CDR2 from the germline V gene are SNHLY and FYNNEI. The ends were cut back, 3 bases at V and 5 bases at J, with 13 bases in the middle. The CDR3 has 14 residues. This CDR3 is CASSDQTPSTEAFF. The CDR3 nucleotides read TGTGCCAGCAGTGACCAGACCCCGAGTACTGAAGCTTTCTTT.

This clonotype was recorded many times. The chain is built from TRBV11-2 and TRBJ2-5, with D unresolved. CDR3 size: 12 residues. Germline values: CDR1 SGHAT, CDR2 FQNNGV. The V gene lost 6 bases and the J gene lost 5 bases, with 10 bases spanning the gap. This chain's CDR3 is CASRPIGETQYF. In DNA form, the CDR3 reads TGTGCCAGCAGGCCAATAGGGGAGACCCAGTACTTC.

At least ten counts were recorded for this clonotype. The chain carries TRBV6-5 and TRBJ1-1; no clear D. Trimming cost V 6 bases and J 1 base, with 9 bases left between them. This CDR3 has 13 residues. The germline CDR1 and CDR2 sequences are MNHEY and SVGAGI. CDR3: CASRSLGNTEAFF. In DNA form, the CDR3 reads TGTGCCAGCAGATCGCTGGGGAACACTGAAGCTTTCTTT.

This clonotype was seen ten or more times. This rearrangement joins TRBV29-1 to TRBJ2-3; maybe TRBD2 (6 bases). The germline gives CDR1 SQVTM, CDR2 ANQGSEA. There are 16 residues in the CDR3. The V end lost 5 bases, the J end lost 0 bases, and 18 bases lay between the germline ends. The CDR3 DNA follows: TGCAGCGTTCGAGAGAGTAGCGGAGCTAGCACAGATACGCAGTATTTT. As protein: CSVRESSGASTDTQYF.

J is TRBJ1-1 and V is TRBV12-3 or TRBV12-4, with 11 nucleotides matching TRBD1. V was clipped by 9 bases and J by 0 bases; unmatched bases: 3. This CDR3 comprises 14 residues. CDR3 DNA: TGTGCCAGTCTGGGACAGGGGGTGAACACTGAAGCTTTCTTT. It specifies CASLGQGVNTEAFF.

The J gene is TRBJ1-1, the V gene TRBV5-4, with TRBD1 matching 10 bases. Germline-derived CDR1 and CDR2 are SGHNT and YYREEE (reference sequence). CDR3 length: 18 amino acids. The junction had 9 bases not matched to a gene; V was cut back by 1 base and J by 0 bases. CDR3 nucleotides: TGTGCCAGCAGCTTGAGACAGGGGGCGCGCGTCATGAACACTGAAGCTTTCTTT. It translates to CASSLRQGARVMNTEAFF.

This clonotype showed up many times. The chain recombines TRBV12-3 or TRBV12-4 with TRBJ1-2; D ambiguous. V lost 4 bases and J 6 bases, leaving 12 bases between the germline ends. CDR3 length: 13 residues. Here the CDR3 reads CASSSYKTDGYTF. DNA for the CDR3: TGTGCCAGCAGTTCCTACAAAACAGATGGCTACACCTTC.